This T cell receptor (beta chain) was recorded in a study of T-cell memory formation after mild COVID-19. Points from the study as a whole: Clones which contracted sat mainly in CM and EM if CD4+, and in EMRA if CD8+.

The V and J ends lost 5 bases and 2 bases, in that order; junction bases with no gene match: 7. The CDR3 is 17 amino acids. The V gene's germline CDR1 is SGHVS and CDR2 FQNEAQ. Using its own MiXCR run on the 5' RACE reads, TCRdb lists one record per CDR3 protein. The table shows about 100,000 distinct CDR3 sequences, with 11% occurring only once. Worth noting for this clonotype: Its specificity is not known.

The sample was PBMCs or a T cell subset sorted from them (not recorded which). The sequence was collected from a young man who had mild COVID-19 (a few samples of this study predate the infection). Cell type and time point are not known. V and J are TRBV7-8 and TRBJ2-5; 14 bases match TRBD2. DNA of the CDR3: TGTGCCAGCAGCCTGGGGACTAGCGGGGGTACACAAGAGACCCAGTACTTC. This gives the protein CASSLGTSGGTQETQYF.